These T cell receptor beta chains were read from a single sample in a study of PD-1 blockade in classical Hodgkin lymphoma. Sequenced by immunoSEQ multiplex PCR; TCRdb stores in-frame clones only, minus some. The sample shows roughly 50,000 clones, about 84% of them seen only once. Material: peripheral blood mononuclear cells (PBMCs), obtained at baseline. The receptors were sampled from a human donor with classical Hodgkin lymphoma. The CDR3 runs from the conserved cysteine through the conserved F or W. D genes are given only for firm matches. Where a row states a size, it is once, few, many or the class of an expanded clone; other rows omit it.

d_gene	abundance	v_gene	j_gene	CDR3nt	CDR3aa
-	-	TRBV18	TRBJ2-5	TGTGCCAGCTCACTCCAAGAGACCCAGTACTTC	CASSLQETQYF
TRBD2	-	TRBV19	TRBJ2-1	TGTGCCAGTAGTTCACTAGCGTTGATTAATGAGCAGTTCTTC	CASSSLALINEQFF
-	-	TRBV7-9	TRBJ2-3	TGTGCCAGCAGCTTCAGACAGAGCGACACAGATACGCAGTATTTT	CASSFRQSDTDTQYF
TRBD2	-	TRBV11-2	TRBJ2-1	TGTGCCAGCACCCTAGCGGACTCCTACAATGAGCAGTTCTTC	CASTLADSYNEQFF
-	few	TRBV27	TRBJ1-2	TGTGCCAGCAGCCTAGGGGAGCTTGGCTATGGCTACACCTTC	CASSLGELGYGYTF
TRBD1	-	TRBV6-1	TRBJ2-5	TGTGCCAGCAGTGAGAGGACAGGGGGCCAAGAGACCCAGTACTTC	CASSERTGGQETQYF
TRBD1	-	TRBV7-2	TRBJ2-2	TGTGCCAGCAGCCGTCAGGGGGCGAACACCGGGGAGCTGTTTTTT	CASSRQGANTGELFF
TRBD1	few	TRBV27	TRBJ1-3	TGTGCCAGCAGTTCTGGGACAGGGCCTACCTCTGGAAACACCATATATTTT	CASSSGTGPTSGNTIYF
TRBD2	-	TRBV19	TRBJ2-3	TGTGCCAGTACCTATAGGGCAGCGGGGACCACAGATACGCAGTATTTT	CASTYRAAGTTDTQYF
-	-	TRBV7-9	TRBJ1-2	TGTGCCAGCAGCTTGATAGATGGCTACACCTTC	CASSLIDGYTF
-	-	TRBV29-1	TRBJ1-3	TGCAGCGTTTGGTACGGCGTTGCAGGAAGCTCTGGAAACACCATATATTTT	CSVWYGVAGSSGNTIYF
-	-	TRBV4-3	TRBJ2-1	TGCGCCAGCAGCCTGAGTGAAGGCTCCAATGAGCAGTTCTTC	CASSLSEGSNEQFF
TRBD1	-	TRBV25-1	TRBJ2-1	TGTGCCAGCAGCCTGGACAGGGGACCCTACAATGAGCAGTTCTTC	CASSLDRGPYNEQFF
TRBD2	-	TRBV7-2	TRBJ2-1	TGTGCCAGCAGCTTAAGACTAGCGGACCTAAACCACAATGAGCAGTTCTTC	CASSLRLADLNHNEQFF
-	-	TRBV10-2	TRBJ1-3	TGCGCCAGCAGTGAACCGGGGGCTGGAAACACCATATATTTT	CASSEPGAGNTIYF
-	-	TRBV4-1	TRBJ2-1	TGCGCCAGCAGCCAAGAATATGACGATCTGGGATTCTCCTACAATGAGCAGTTCTTC	CASSQEYDDLGFSYNEQFF
-	-	TRBV11-2	TRBJ1-5	TGTGCCAGCAGCCTTCAAAGGGGGGCGGCAAATCAGCCCCAGCATTTT	CASSLQRGAANQPQHF
TRBD1	-	TRBV19	TRBJ1-5	TGTGCCAGTAGTAATTTACAGGGGGCTAGTCAGCCCCAGCATTTT	CASSNLQGASQPQHF
-	-	TRBV27	TRBJ1-5	TGTGCCAGCAGTTTCGGGGCGCAAAGCCATCAGCCCCAGCATTTT	CASSFGAQSHQPQHF
-	-	TRBV25-1	TRBJ1-1	TGTGCCAGCAGTGGGTACTTAATGAACACTGAAGCTTTCTTT	CASSGYLMNTEAFF
TRBD1	-	TRBV9	TRBJ2-7	TGTGCCAGCAGCCCTCAGGGGGATAGTTCGTACGAGCAGTACTTC	CASSPQGDSSYEQYF
TRBD1	-	TRBV27	TRBJ2-4	TGTGCCATCCCGGACAGGGGGCCGCACAAAAACATTCAGTACTTC	CAIPDRGPHKNIQYF
TRBD1	-	TRBV7-9	TRBJ2-7	TGTGCCAGCAGCTTGACAGGGGCCGAGCAGTACTTC	CASSLTGAEQYF
-	-	TRBV27	TRBJ1-1	TGTGCCAGCAGTTTGCAGGGGACTTTTGAAGCTTTCTTT	CASSLQGTFEAFF
-	-	TRBV19	TRBJ2-1	TGTGCCAGTAGCTCCTCGCCCCCCCGGCCCCGCAATGAGCAGTTCTTC	CASSSSPPRPRNEQFF
-	-	TRBV2	TRBJ1-1	TGTGCCAGCGGCCCAACAGGGAACACTGAAGCTTTCTTT	CASGPTGNTEAFF
TRBD1	-	TRBV10-2	TRBJ1-2	TGCGCCAGCAGCTCAGCGGGACAGGGGTATGGCTACACCTTC	CASSSAGQGYGYTF
-	-	TRBV5-6	TRBJ2-4	TGTGCCAGCAGCCGTATGGGAATTCAGTACTTC	CASSRMGIQYF
TRBD2	-	TRBV7-9	TRBJ2-3	TGTGCCAGCAGCTTAAGGACTAGCGGGAACGTGGATACGCAGTATTTT	CASSLRTSGNVDTQYF
TRBD2	-	TRBV11-3	TRBJ2-7	TGTGCCAGCAGCCCGAGCGGGAGGGCCTCCTACGAGCAGTACTTC	CASSPSGRASYEQYF
TRBD1	-	TRBV7-9	TRBJ2-5	TGTGCCAGCAGCTTAGCACCACAGGGGGCGAAGACCCAGTACTTC	CASSLAPQGAKTQYF
-	-	TRBV5-1	TRBJ2-3	TGCGCCAGCAGCCCTGGCTGGGGCAGGAGCACAGATACGCAGTATTTT	CASSPGWGRSTDTQYF
-	once	TRBV7-8	TRBJ1-4	TGTGCCAGCAGCTTGTTGCGTGCAGCAACTAATGAAAAACTGTTTTTT	CASSLLRAATNEKLFF
TRBD1	-	TRBV5-1	TRBJ1-1	TGCGCCAGCAGCGAACGGGACAGGCAGTCAAGCACTGAAGCTTTCTTT	CASSERDRQSSTEAFF
-	-	TRBV5-1	TRBJ2-1	TGCGCCAGCAGCTTGGTTCCTCCCTACAATGAGCAGTTCTTC	CASSLVPPYNEQFF
-	-	TRBV10-3	TRBJ2-1	TGTGCCATCAGTGAGAAAACCGACAGCTACAATGAGCAGTTCTTC	CAISEKTDSYNEQFF
-	once	TRBV18	TRBJ1-1	TGTGCCAGCTCACCAAGGAGGGAATATACTGAAGCTTTCTTT	CASSPRREYTEAFF
-	-	TRBV2	TRBJ1-1	TGTGCCAGCAGTGAAGGAACAGGAGCCATGAACACTGAAGCTTTCTTT	CASSEGTGAMNTEAFF
TRBD2	few	TRBV7-2	TRBJ2-2	TGTGCCAGCAGCTCCCAACAAATAAGGACTAGGCTTAACACCGGGGAGCTGTTTTTT	CASSSQQIRTRLNTGELFF
-	once	TRBV18	TRBJ1-4	TGTGCCAGCTCACCGGGACGAGATGAAAAACTGTTTTTT	CASSPGRDEKLFF
-	-	TRBV4-1	TRBJ1-2	TGCGCCAGCAGCCAAGTGGCGGGGGGCCCCCGGGTAAATGGCTACACCTTC	CASSQVAGGPRVNGYTF
-	-	TRBV2	TRBJ1-2	TGTGCCAGCAGTGCCCCTAACTATGGCTACACCTTC	CASSAPNYGYTF
TRBD1	-	TRBV27	TRBJ1-5	TGTGCCAGCAGTTTAACGGGACAGGGTGGAAATAGCAATCAGCCCCAGCATTTT	CASSLTGQGGNSNQPQHF
-	-	TRBV9	TRBJ2-7	TGTGCCAGCAGCGTAGGACCTCGGTTCTCCTACGAGCAGTACTTC	CASSVGPRFSYEQYF
TRBD2	once	TRBV7-7	TRBJ2-5	TGTGCTAGCAGTTTGGGGGGGGTAGCGGGCAAAGAGACCCAGTACTTC	CASSLGGVAGKETQYF
-	-	TRBV4-3	TRBJ2-6	TGCGCCAGCAGCCAAGATCAGGGTGGGGCCAACGTCCTGACTTTC	CASSQDQGGANVLTF
TRBD1	-	TRBV18	TRBJ2-6	TGTGCCAGCTCACCCCCTCTTGGACAGGGACGGTCTGGGGCCAACGTCCTGACTTTC	CASSPPLGQGRSGANVLTF
TRBD2	once	TRBV7-8	TRBJ2-3	TGTGCCAGCAGCTTAGGGACTAGCGGGAGCACAGATACGCAGTATTTT	CASSLGTSGSTDTQYF
-	few	TRBV10-3	TRBJ2-6	TGTGCCATCAGTGAGACGGGCCCAGGGTCCGGGGCCAACGTCCTGACTTTC	CAISETGPGSGANVLTF
-	-	TRBV14	TRBJ1-2	TGTGCCAGCAGCTATTTGACAGGCTATGGCTACACCTTC	CASSYLTGYGYTF
TRBD1	-	TRBV4-3	TRBJ1-2	TGCGCCAGCAGCTACTGGGACAGTAGGATGGGCTACACCTTC	CASSYWDSRMGYTF
-	-	TRBV19	TRBJ1-5	TGTGCCAGTAGTCCCACGCGGGCCCACTATAGCAATCAGCCCCAGCATTTT	CASSPTRAHYSNQPQHF
-	once	TRBV2	TRBJ1-2	TGTGCCAGCAGTCAAATTAGGGGCTACACCTTC	CASSQIRGYTF
-	few	TRBV2	TRBJ1-2	TGTGCCAGCAGGGTCCCGGGGATTCGAGCAGGCTACACCTTC	CASRVPGIRAGYTF
-	-	TRBV5-1	TRBJ1-1	TGCGCCAGCAGCTTGGGTAGCTGGGGCCTAGAAGCTTTCTTT	CASSLGSWGLEAFF
-	once	TRBV2	TRBJ1-5	TGTGCCAGCAGTGAAATAATGGGGAATACGCAGCCCCAGCATTTT	CASSEIMGNTQPQHF
TRBD2	-	TRBV11-2	TRBJ2-5	TGTGCCAGCAGCTGGACTAGCGGGGTACAAGAGACCCAGTACTTC	CASSWTSGVQETQYF